This T cell receptor (beta chain) was captured by sequencing in a study of cytomegalovirus exposure and HLA in healthy donors. The primer mix had 60 Vbeta and 13 Jbeta primers. The assay was immunoSEQ multiplex PCR, and TCRdb's table has in-frame clones only and misses some. Of 150,000 to 200,000 clones listed, 60% to 80% are singletons. This CDR3 region has 19 residues. Sequenced: PBMCs. This TCR came from a man younger than 35 in good health and CMV-seropositive. The V gene is TRBV21-1, the J gene TRBJ1-5; the table's D call, TRBD1, was not checked against the DNA. TRBV21-1 is classified as a pseudogene. The chain's CDR3 is CASSKGGQGVHDGNQPQHF. The CDR3 DNA follows: TGTGCCAGCAGCAAAGGGGGACAGGGGGTTCATGATGGCAATCAGCCCCAGCATTTT.